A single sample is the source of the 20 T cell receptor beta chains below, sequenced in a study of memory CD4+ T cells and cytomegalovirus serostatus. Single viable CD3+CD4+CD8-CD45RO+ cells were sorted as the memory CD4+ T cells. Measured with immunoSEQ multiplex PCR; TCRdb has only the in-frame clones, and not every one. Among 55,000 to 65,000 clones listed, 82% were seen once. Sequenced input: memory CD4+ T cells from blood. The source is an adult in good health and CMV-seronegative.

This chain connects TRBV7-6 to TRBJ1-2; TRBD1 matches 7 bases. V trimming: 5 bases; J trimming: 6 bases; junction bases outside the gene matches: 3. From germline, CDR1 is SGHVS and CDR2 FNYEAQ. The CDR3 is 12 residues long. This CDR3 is CASSLQGDGYTF. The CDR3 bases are TGTGCCAGCAGCCTGCAGGGGGATGGCTACACCTTC. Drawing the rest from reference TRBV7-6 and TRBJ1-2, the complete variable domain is GAGVSQSPRYKVTKRGQDVALRCDPISGHVSLYWYRQALGQGPEFLTYFNYEAQQDKSGLPNDRFSAERPEGSISTLTIQRTEQRDSAMYRCASSLQGDGYTFGSGTRLTVV.

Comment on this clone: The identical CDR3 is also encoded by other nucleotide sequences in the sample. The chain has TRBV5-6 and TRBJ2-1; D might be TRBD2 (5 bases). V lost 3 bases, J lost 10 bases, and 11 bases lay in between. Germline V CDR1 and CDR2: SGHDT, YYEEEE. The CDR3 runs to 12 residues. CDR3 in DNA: TGTGCCAGCAGCTCACGGACGGGAGAGCAGTTCTTC. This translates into CASSSRTGEQFF. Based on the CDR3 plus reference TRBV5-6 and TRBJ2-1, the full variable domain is DAGVTQSPTHLIKTRGQQVTLRCSPKSGHDTVSWYQQALGQGPQFIFQYYEEEERQRGNFPDRFSGHQFPNYSSELNVNALLLGDSALYLCASSSRTGEQFFGPGTRLTVL.

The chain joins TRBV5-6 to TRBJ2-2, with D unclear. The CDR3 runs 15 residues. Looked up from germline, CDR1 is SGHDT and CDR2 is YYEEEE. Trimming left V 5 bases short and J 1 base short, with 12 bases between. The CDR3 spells CASSELGRNTGELFF. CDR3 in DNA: TGTGCCAGCAGTGAACTGGGAAGGAACACCGGGGAGCTGTTTTTT.

The CDR3 sequence is CASSIQGAYNSPLHF. The CDR3 coding sequence is TGTGCCAGTAGTATACAGGGGGCATATAATTCACCCCTCCACTTT. The V gene is TRBV19, the J gene TRBJ1-6, with 8 bases fitting TRBD1. The V gene end was trimmed by 2 bases and the J gene end by 4 bases; junction bases not matched to a gene: 1. The germline V gene has CDR1 LNHDA and CDR2 SQIVND (reference sequence). This CDR3 comprises 15 residues.

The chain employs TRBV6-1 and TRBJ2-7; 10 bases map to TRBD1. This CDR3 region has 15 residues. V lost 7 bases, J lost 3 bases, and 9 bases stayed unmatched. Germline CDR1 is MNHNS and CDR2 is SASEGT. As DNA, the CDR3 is TGTGCCAGCAATAGCCGGGACAGGGGAAGCTACGAGCAGTACTTC. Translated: CASNSRDRGSYEQYF.

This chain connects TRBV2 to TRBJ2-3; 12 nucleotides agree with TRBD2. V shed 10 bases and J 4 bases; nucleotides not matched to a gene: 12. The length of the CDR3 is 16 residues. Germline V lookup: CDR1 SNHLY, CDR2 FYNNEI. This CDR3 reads CATQTHRLAGADTQYF. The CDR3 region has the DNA TGTGCCACCCAGACCCATCGACTAGCGGGGGCAGATACGCAGTATTTT.

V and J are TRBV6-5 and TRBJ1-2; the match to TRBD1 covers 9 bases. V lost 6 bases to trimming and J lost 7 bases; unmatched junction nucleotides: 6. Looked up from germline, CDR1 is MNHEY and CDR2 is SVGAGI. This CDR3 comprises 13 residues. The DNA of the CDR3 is TGTGCCAGCAGACCACAGGGGGCCTCTGGCTACACCTTC. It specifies CASRPQGASGYTF.

CDR3 coding DNA: TGTGCCAGCAGCGTAGACCCAGGGGGGTACGAGCAGTACTTC. Encoded protein: CASSVDPGGYEQYF. The rearrangement joins TRBV9 to TRBJ2-7, with TRBD1 as a possible D gene (7 bases). CDR3 length: 14 amino acids. V lost 0 bases, J lost 4 bases, and 11 bases lay in between. Germline V lookup: CDR1 SGDLS, CDR2 YYNGEE. Complete variable domain (other parts from reference TRBV9 and TRBJ2-7): DSGVTQTPKHLITATGQRVTLRCSPRSGDLSVYWYQQSLDQGLQFLIQYYNGEERAKGNILERFSAQQFPDLHSELNLSSLELGDSALYFCASSVDPGGYEQYFGPGTRLTVT.

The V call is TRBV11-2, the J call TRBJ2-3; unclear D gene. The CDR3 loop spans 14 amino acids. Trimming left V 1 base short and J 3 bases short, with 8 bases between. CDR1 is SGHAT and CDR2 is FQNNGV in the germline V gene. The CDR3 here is CASSLAQSTDTQYF. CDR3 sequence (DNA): TGTGCCAGCAGCTTAGCGCAGTCAACAGATACGCAGTATTTT.

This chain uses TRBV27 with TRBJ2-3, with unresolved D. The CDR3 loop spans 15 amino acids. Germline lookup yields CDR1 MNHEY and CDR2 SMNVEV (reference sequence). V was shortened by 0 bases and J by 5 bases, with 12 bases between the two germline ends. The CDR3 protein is CASSLSRLSQDTQYF. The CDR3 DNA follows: TGTGCCAGCAGTTTATCAAGGTTAAGCCAAGATACGCAGTATTTT.

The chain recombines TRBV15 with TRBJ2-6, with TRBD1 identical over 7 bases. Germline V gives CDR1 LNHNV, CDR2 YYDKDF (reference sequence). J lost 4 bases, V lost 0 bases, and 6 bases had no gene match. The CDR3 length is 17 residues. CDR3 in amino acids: CATSRDEGAWGANVLTF. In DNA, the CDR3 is TGTGCCACCAGCAGAGATGAGGGGGCATGGGGGGCCAACGTCCTGACTTTC.

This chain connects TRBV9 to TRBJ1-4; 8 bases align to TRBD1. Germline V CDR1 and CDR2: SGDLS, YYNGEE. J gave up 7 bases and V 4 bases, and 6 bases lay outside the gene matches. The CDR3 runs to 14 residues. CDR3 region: CASSPRGPGEKLFF. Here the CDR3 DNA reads TGTGCCAGCAGCCCCAGGGGGCCTGGTGAAAAACTGTTTTTT.

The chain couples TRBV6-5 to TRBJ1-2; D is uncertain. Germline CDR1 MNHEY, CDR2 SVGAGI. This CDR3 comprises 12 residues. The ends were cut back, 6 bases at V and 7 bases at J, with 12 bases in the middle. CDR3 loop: CASRSAASGYTF. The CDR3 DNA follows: TGTGCCAGCAGGTCCGCGGCGAGTGGCTACACCTTC.

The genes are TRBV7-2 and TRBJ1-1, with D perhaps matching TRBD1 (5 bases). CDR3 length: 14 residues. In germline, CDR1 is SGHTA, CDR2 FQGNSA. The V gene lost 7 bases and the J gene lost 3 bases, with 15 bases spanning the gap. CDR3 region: CASTSSGTYTEAFF. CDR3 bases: TGTGCCAGCACCTCATCAGGGACGTACACTGAAGCTTTCTTT.

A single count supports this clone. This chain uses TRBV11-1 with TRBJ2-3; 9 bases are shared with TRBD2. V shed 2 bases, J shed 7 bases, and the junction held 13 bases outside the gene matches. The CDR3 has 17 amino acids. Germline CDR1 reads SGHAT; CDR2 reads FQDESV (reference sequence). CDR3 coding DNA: TGTGCCAGCAGCTTACCCGGCGGGGGCGGGGGGGCGCATACGCAGTATTTT. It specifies CASSLPGGGGGAHTQYF. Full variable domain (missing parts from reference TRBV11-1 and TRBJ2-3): EAEVAQSPRYKITEKSQAVAFWCDPISGHATLYWYRQILGQGPELLVQFQDESVVDDSQLPKDRFSAERLKGVDSTLKIQPAELGDSAMYLCASSLPGGGGGAHTQYFGPGTRLTVL.

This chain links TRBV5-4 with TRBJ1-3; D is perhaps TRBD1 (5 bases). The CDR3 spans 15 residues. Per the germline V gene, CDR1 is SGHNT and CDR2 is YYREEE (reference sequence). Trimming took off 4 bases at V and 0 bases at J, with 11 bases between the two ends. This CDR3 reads CASSPDTLSGNTIYF. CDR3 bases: TGTGCCAGCAGCCCGGACACACTCTCTGGAAACACCATATATTTT. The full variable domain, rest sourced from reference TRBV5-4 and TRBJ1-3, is ETGVTQSPTHLIKTRGQQVTLRCSSQSGHNTVSWYQQALGQGPQFIFQYYREEENGRGNFPPRFSGLQFPNYSSELNVNALELDDSALYLCASSPDTLSGNTIYFGEGSWLTVV.

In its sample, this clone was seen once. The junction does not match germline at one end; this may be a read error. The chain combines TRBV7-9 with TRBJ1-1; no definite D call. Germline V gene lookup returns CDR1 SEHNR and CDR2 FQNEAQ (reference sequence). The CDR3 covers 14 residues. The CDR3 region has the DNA TGTGCCAGTGGCCTGGACCTGTCGAACGCTGAAGCTTTCTTT. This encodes CASGLDLSNAEAFF.

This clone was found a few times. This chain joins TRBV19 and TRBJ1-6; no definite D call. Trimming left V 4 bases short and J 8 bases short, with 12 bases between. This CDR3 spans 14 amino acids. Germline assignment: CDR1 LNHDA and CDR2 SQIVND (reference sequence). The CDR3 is CASSSGQNYSPLHF. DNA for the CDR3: TGTGCCAGTAGTAGTGGGCAGAATTATTCACCCCTCCACTTT.

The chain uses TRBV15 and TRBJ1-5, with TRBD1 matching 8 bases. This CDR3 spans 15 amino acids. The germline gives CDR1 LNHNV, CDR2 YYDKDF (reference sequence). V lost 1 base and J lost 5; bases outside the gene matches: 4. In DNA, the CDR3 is TGTGCCACCAGCAGAGGCAGGGGGCTGGATCAGCCCCAGCATTTT. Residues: CATSRGRGLDQPQHF.

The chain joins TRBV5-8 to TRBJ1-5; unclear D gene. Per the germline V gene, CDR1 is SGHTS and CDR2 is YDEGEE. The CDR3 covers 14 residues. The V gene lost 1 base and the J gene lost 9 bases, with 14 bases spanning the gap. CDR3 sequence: CASSLWVGKGPQHF. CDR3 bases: TGTGCCAGCAGCTTGTGGGTGGGGAAAGGGCCCCAGCATTTT.